Listed below are T cell receptor beta chains from one sample, sequenced in a study of blood T cell repertoires in COVID-19. Clones were sequenced by immunoSEQ multiplex PCR, and TCRdb holds only the in-frame ones, with some missing. This repertoire shows about 140,000 clones, 80% to 85% found once; its top ten account for under 4.5%. Sample: peripheral blood. Source of these receptors: a woman aged 60-70 years with acute or convalescent COVID-19. The CDR3 runs from the conserved cysteine through the conserved F or W. The D gene is left open where the match is weak. The size of a clone is reported for some rows only, either as once, few or many, or as a class for expanded clones.

j_gene: TRBJ2-1; d_gene: TRBD1; v_gene: TRBV5-6; abundance: few; CDR3aa: CASSLGTGNEQFF; CDR3nt: TGTGCCAGCAGCTTGGGGACAGGGAATGAGCAGTTCTTC
j_gene: TRBJ1-2; d_gene: NA; v_gene: TRBV27; abundance: NA; CDR3aa: CASSLSVLVAAGGYTF; CDR3nt: TGTGCCAGCAGTTTATCGGTTTTGGTCGCGGCGGGGGGCTACACCTTC
j_gene: TRBJ2-5; d_gene: NA; v_gene: TRBV28; abundance: NA; CDR3aa: CASSLTGGRETQYF; CDR3nt: TGTGCCAGCAGTTTAACGGGGGGCCGAGAGACCCAGTACTTC
j_gene: TRBJ1-1; d_gene: TRBD1; v_gene: TRBV15; abundance: NA; CDR3aa: CATRLDRPFPGTEAFF; CDR3nt: TGTGCCACCCGACTGGACAGGCCCTTTCCGGGGACTGAAGCTTTCTTT
j_gene: TRBJ2-3; d_gene: NA; v_gene: TRBV18; abundance: NA; CDR3aa: CASSPGFSGDTQYF; CDR3nt: TGTGCCAGCTCACCGGGCTTTAGCGGAGATACGCAGTATTTT
j_gene: TRBJ2-5; d_gene: TRBD2; v_gene: TRBV7-3; abundance: once; CDR3aa: CASSLTGAGVGETQYF; CDR3nt: TGTGCCAGCAGCTTAACTGGCGCGGGAGTGGGTGAGACCCAGTACTTC
j_gene: TRBJ2-3; d_gene: NA; v_gene: TRBV7-3; abundance: NA; CDR3aa: CASSLNLAGDTQYF; CDR3nt: TGTGCCAGCAGCTTAAACCTTGCGGGGGATACGCAGTATTTT
j_gene: TRBJ1-6; d_gene: NA; v_gene: TRBV12-1; abundance: NA; CDR3aa: CASSHRRGTPYSPLHF; CDR3nt: TGTGCCAGCAGCCACCGTCGTGGGACACCGTATTCACCCCTCCACTTT
j_gene: TRBJ2-5; d_gene: NA; v_gene: TRBV6-2/TRBV6-3; abundance: NA; CDR3aa: CASSYSRTGVPLQETQYF; CDR3nt: TGTGCCAGCAGTTACTCGAGGACGGGAGTACCCTTGCAAGAGACCCAGTACTTC
j_gene: TRBJ1-2; d_gene: TRBD1; v_gene: TRBV5-1; abundance: NA; CDR3aa: CASSTGADGYTF; CDR3nt: TGCGCCAGCAGCACAGGGGCGGATGGCTACACCTTC
j_gene: TRBJ2-3; d_gene: NA; v_gene: TRBV25-1; abundance: NA; CDR3aa: CASRLSLSTDTQYF; CDR3nt: TGTGCCAGCAGGCTATCCCTTAGCACAGATACGCAGTATTTT
j_gene: TRBJ1-1; d_gene: NA; v_gene: TRBV19; abundance: NA; CDR3aa: CASSIPHSMNTEAFF; CDR3nt: TGTGCCAGTAGTATTCCACACAGTATGAACACTGAAGCTTTCTTT
j_gene: TRBJ1-6; d_gene: TRBD1; v_gene: TRBV9; abundance: NA; CDR3aa: CASSGTGTDNSPLHF; CDR3nt: TGTGCCAGCAGCGGAACCGGGACAGATAATTCACCCCTCCACTTT
j_gene: TRBJ2-1; d_gene: NA; v_gene: TRBV7-8; abundance: few; CDR3aa: CASSLLGIDWEQFF; CDR3nt: TGTGCCAGCAGCTTACTCGGGATAGATTGGGAGCAGTTCTTC
j_gene: TRBJ2-4; d_gene: NA; v_gene: TRBV6-2/TRBV6-3; abundance: NA; CDR3aa: CASSYSKTSVTKNIQYF; CDR3nt: TGTGCCAGCAGTTACTCGAAGACTAGTGTAACCAAAAACATTCAGTACTTC
j_gene: TRBJ1-1; d_gene: NA; v_gene: TRBV3-1/TRBV3-2; abundance: NA; CDR3aa: CASSQGPRGDTEAFF; CDR3nt: TGTGCCAGCAGCCAAGGACCGCGGGGGGACACTGAAGCTTTCTTT
j_gene: TRBJ1-6; d_gene: NA; v_gene: TRBV11-2; abundance: NA; CDR3aa: CASSWADSSYNSPLHF; CDR3nt: TGTGCCAGCAGCTGGGCAGATAGCTCCTATAATTCACCCCTCCACTTT
j_gene: TRBJ1-4; d_gene: TRBD1; v_gene: TRBV3-1/TRBV3-2; abundance: NA; CDR3aa: CASSQERGQPLRKLFF; CDR3nt: TGTGCCAGCAGCCAAGAGAGGGGACAGCCTCTGAGGAAACTGTTTTTT
j_gene: TRBJ2-1; d_gene: NA; v_gene: TRBV7-3; abundance: NA; CDR3aa: CASSLSTGSYNEQFF; CDR3nt: TGTGCCAGCAGCTTAAGCACAGGGTCCTACAATGAGCAGTTCTTC
j_gene: TRBJ2-2; d_gene: NA; v_gene: TRBV2; abundance: NA; CDR3aa: CASSAGNTGELFF; CDR3nt: TGTGCCAGCAGTGCGGGGAACACCGGGGAGCTGTTTTTT
j_gene: TRBJ2-3; d_gene: NA; v_gene: TRBV2; abundance: NA; CDR3aa: CASSESDIEPDTQYF; CDR3nt: TGTGCCAGCAGTGAGTCGGACATAGAACCAGATACGCAGTATTTT
j_gene: TRBJ2-3; d_gene: TRBD2; v_gene: TRBV28; abundance: NA; CDR3aa: CATQTSGSTDTQYF; CDR3nt: TGTGCCACCCAGACTAGCGGTAGCACAGATACGCAGTATTTT
j_gene: TRBJ1-1; d_gene: NA; v_gene: TRBV29-1; abundance: NA; CDR3aa: CSVQRGFSTEAFF; CDR3nt: TGCAGCGTCCAAAGGGGTTTTTCCACTGAAGCTTTCTTT
j_gene: TRBJ2-1; d_gene: TRBD2; v_gene: TRBV28; abundance: NA; CDR3aa: CASTFLRLAGVGEQFF; CDR3nt: TGTGCCAGCACCTTCCTCAGGTTGGCGGGAGTGGGTGAGCAGTTCTTC
j_gene: TRBJ2-7; d_gene: TRBD2; v_gene: TRBV3-1/TRBV3-2; abundance: NA; CDR3aa: CASSQVPGLAGSYEQYF; CDR3nt: TGTGCCAGCAGCCAAGTCCCGGGACTAGCGGGATCCTACGAGCAGTACTTC
j_gene: TRBJ2-5; d_gene: TRBD2; v_gene: TRBV11-3; abundance: NA; CDR3aa: CASSLLGLAEETQYF; CDR3nt: TGTGCCAGCAGCCTCCTGGGACTAGCGGAAGAGACCCAGTACTTC
j_gene: TRBJ2-7; d_gene: TRBD1; v_gene: TRBV29-1; abundance: NA; CDR3aa: CSVALGQGSYEQYF; CDR3nt: TGCAGCGTTGCGCTGGGACAGGGCTCCTACGAGCAGTACTTC
j_gene: TRBJ2-2; d_gene: NA; v_gene: TRBV7-2; abundance: NA; CDR3aa: CASAGQLNTGELFF; CDR3nt: TGTGCCAGCGCGGGACAGCTAAACACCGGGGAGCTGTTTTTT
j_gene: TRBJ2-7; d_gene: TRBD1; v_gene: TRBV5-1; abundance: NA; CDR3aa: CASSLATGQSSYEQYF; CDR3nt: TGCGCCAGCAGCTTGGCAACGGGACAGAGCTCCTACGAGCAGTACTTC
j_gene: TRBJ2-7; d_gene: TRBD1; v_gene: TRBV4-3; abundance: NA; CDR3aa: CASSQERGQGGYEQYF; CDR3nt: TGCGCCAGCAGCCAAGAGCGGGGACAGGGGGGCTACGAGCAGTACTTC
j_gene: TRBJ2-7; d_gene: TRBD2; v_gene: TRBV6-5; abundance: NA; CDR3aa: CASSPGLAAYEQYF; CDR3nt: TGTGCCAGCAGTCCGGGACTAGCGGCCTACGAGCAGTACTTC
j_gene: TRBJ2-7; d_gene: TRBD2; v_gene: TRBV7-2; abundance: NA; CDR3aa: CASSRTSGRPDEQYF; CDR3nt: TGTGCCAGCAGCAGGACTAGCGGGCGGCCCGACGAGCAGTACTTC
j_gene: TRBJ1-3; d_gene: NA; v_gene: TRBV30; abundance: NA; CDR3aa: CAWTPGGNTIYF; CDR3nt: TGTGCCTGGACCCCGGGAGGAAACACCATATATTTT
j_gene: TRBJ1-2; d_gene: TRBD1; v_gene: TRBV5-1; abundance: NA; CDR3aa: CASSLGQGRGYTF; CDR3nt: TGCGCCAGCAGCCTCGGACAGGGAAGAGGCTACACCTTC
j_gene: TRBJ2-5; d_gene: TRBD2; v_gene: TRBV5-1; abundance: NA; CDR3aa: CASSFGTTKETQYF; CDR3nt: TGCGCCAGCAGCTTTGGGACTACCAAAGAGACCCAGTACTTC
j_gene: TRBJ2-5; d_gene: TRBD1; v_gene: TRBV3-1/TRBV3-2; abundance: NA; CDR3aa: CASSPQGAPQETQYF; CDR3nt: TGTGCCAGCAGCCCTCAGGGGGCGCCCCAAGAGACCCAGTACTTC
j_gene: TRBJ2-7; d_gene: NA; v_gene: TRBV11-2; abundance: NA; CDR3aa: CASSPSSYEQYF; CDR3nt: TGTGCCAGCAGCCCCAGCTCCTACGAGCAGTACTTC
j_gene: TRBJ2-3; d_gene: NA; v_gene: TRBV24-1; abundance: NA; CDR3aa: CATSEPGGPDTQYF; CDR3nt: TGTGCCACCAGTGAGCCTGGTGGGCCAGATACGCAGTATTTT
j_gene: TRBJ2-1; d_gene: TRBD2; v_gene: TRBV7-2; abundance: once; CDR3aa: CASSSGSGREQFF; CDR3nt: TGTGCCAGCAGCTCCGGTAGCGGGAGGGAGCAGTTCTTC
j_gene: TRBJ1-1; d_gene: NA; v_gene: TRBV4-2; abundance: NA; CDR3aa: CASSQEVEGGEAFF; CDR3nt: TGTGCCAGCAGCCAAGAGGTCGAGGGAGGTGAAGCTTTCTTT
j_gene: TRBJ1-4; d_gene: NA; v_gene: TRBV2; abundance: NA; CDR3aa: CASRRGGLGEKLFF; CDR3nt: TGTGCCAGCCGGCGAGGAGGTCTAGGGGAAAAACTGTTTTTT
j_gene: TRBJ1-2; d_gene: NA; v_gene: TRBV18; abundance: NA; CDR3aa: CASSPLVVSAGPNYGYTF; CDR3nt: TGTGCCAGCTCACCCTTAGTCGTCTCTGCAGGGCCTAACTATGGCTACACCTTC
j_gene: TRBJ1-6; d_gene: NA; v_gene: TRBV5-1; abundance: NA; CDR3aa: CASAGVGNSPLHF; CDR3nt: TGCGCCAGCGCAGGGGTGGGTAATTCACCCCTCCACTTT
j_gene: TRBJ1-5; d_gene: NA; v_gene: TRBV10-3; abundance: NA; CDR3aa: CAIGGGQNQPQHF; CDR3nt: TGTGCCATCGGTGGGGGGCAGAATCAGCCCCAGCATTTT
j_gene: TRBJ2-1; d_gene: NA; v_gene: TRBV30; abundance: NA; CDR3aa: CAWSVRAEAYNEQFF; CDR3nt: TGTGCCTGGAGTGTAAGAGCGGAGGCTTACAATGAGCAGTTCTTC
j_gene: TRBJ2-5; d_gene: TRBD1; v_gene: TRBV11-3; abundance: NA; CDR3aa: CASSAPGTGLVETQYF; CDR3nt: TGTGCCAGCAGCGCCCCTGGGACAGGGCTAGTGGAGACCCAGTACTTC
j_gene: TRBJ2-7; d_gene: NA; v_gene: TRBV13; abundance: few; CDR3aa: CASSLARTETYF; CDR3nt: TGTGCCAGCAGCTTAGCTCGGACAGAGACGTACTTC